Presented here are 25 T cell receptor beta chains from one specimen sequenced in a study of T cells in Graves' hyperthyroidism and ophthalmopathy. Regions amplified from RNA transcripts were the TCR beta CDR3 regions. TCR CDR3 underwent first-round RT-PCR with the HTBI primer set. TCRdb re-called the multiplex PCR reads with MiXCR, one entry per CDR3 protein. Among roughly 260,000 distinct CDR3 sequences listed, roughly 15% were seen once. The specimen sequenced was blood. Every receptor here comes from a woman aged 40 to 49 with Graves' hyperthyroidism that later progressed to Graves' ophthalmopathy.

The CDR3 loop is CASSQGGGNGSPLHF. CDR3 nucleotides: TGCGCCAGCAGCCAAGGGGGCGGCAACGGATCACCCCTCCACTTT. V gene TRBV4-1 combines with J gene TRBJ1-6; a possible D gene is TRBD1 (5 bases). Germline V lookup: CDR1 MGHRA, CDR2 YSYEKL. The CDR3 runs 15 residues. Trimming left V 1 base short and J 10 bases short, with 14 bases between.

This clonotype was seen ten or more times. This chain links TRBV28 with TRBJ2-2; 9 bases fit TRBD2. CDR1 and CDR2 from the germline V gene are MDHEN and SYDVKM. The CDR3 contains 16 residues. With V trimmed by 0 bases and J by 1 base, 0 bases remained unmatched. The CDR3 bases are TGTGCCAGCAGTTTATGGACTAGCGGGAACACCGGGGAGCTGTTTTTT. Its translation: CASSLWTSGNTGELFF.

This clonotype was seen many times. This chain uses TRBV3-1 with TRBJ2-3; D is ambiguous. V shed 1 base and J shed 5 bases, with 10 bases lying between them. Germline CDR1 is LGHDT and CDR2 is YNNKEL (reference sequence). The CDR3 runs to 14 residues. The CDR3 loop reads CASSQGFKEDTQYF. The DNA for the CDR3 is TGTGCCAGCAGCCAAGGCTTTAAAGAAGATACGCAGTATTTT.

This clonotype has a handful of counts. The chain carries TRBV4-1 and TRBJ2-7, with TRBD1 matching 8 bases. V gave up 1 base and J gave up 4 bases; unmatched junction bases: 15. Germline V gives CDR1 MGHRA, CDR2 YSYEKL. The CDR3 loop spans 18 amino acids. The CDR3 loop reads CASSQAALRDRNRYEQYF. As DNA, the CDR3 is TGCGCCAGCAGCCAAGCCGCTCTGAGGGACAGGAACCGATACGAGCAGTACTTC.

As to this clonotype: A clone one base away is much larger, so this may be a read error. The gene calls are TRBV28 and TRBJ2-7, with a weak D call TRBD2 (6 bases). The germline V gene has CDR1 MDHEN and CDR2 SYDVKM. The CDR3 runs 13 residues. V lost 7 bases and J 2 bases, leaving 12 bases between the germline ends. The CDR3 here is CASTLSGPYEQYF. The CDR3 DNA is TGTGCCAGCACCCTTAGCGGTCCCTACGAGCAGTACTTC.

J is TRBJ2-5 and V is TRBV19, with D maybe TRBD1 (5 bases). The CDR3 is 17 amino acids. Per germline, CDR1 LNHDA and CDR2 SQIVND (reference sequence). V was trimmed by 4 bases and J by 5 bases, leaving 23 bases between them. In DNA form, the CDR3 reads TGTGCCAGTAGTAAATTTACGACAGAGTCCCCAGAGGAGACCCAGTACTTC. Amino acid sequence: CASSKFTTESPEETQYF.

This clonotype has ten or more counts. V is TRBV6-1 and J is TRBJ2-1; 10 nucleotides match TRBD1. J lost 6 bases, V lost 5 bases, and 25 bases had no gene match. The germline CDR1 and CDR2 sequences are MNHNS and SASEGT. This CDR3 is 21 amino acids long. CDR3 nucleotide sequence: TGTGCCAGCAGTTCCAGTACACCGGGACAGGGGCTATTACTGCCCCTCAATGAGCAGTTCTTC. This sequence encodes CASSSSTPGQGLLLPLNEQFF.

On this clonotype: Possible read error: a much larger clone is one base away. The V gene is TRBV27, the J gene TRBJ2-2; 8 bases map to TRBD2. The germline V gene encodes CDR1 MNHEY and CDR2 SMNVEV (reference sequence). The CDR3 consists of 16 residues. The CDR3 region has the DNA TGTGCCAGCAGCCCCATAGCGGGGACCTACACCGGGGGGCTGTTTTTT. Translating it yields CASSPIAGTYTGGLFF.

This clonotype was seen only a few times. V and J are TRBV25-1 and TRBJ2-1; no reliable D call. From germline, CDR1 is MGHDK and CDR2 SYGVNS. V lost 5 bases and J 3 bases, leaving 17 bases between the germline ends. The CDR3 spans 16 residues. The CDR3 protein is CASSPYPRKGYNEQFF. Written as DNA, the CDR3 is TGTGCCAGCAGTCCGTACCCCAGGAAGGGCTACAATGAGCAGTTCTTC.

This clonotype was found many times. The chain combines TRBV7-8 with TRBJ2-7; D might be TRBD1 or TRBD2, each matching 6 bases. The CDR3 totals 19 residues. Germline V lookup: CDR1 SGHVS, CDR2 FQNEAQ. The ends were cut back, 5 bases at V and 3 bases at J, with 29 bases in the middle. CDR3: CASSPGLLGGTSRHYEQYF. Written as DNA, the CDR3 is TGTGCCAGCAGCCCGGGCTTGTTGGGGGGCACTAGCAGACACTACGAGCAGTACTTC. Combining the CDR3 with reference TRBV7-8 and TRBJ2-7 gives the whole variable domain GAGVSQSPRYKVAKRGQDVALRCDPISGHVSLFWYQQALGQGPEFLTYFQNEAQLDKSGLPSDRFFAERPEGSVSTLKIQRTQQEDSAVYLCASSPGLLGGTSRHYEQYFGPGTRLTVT.

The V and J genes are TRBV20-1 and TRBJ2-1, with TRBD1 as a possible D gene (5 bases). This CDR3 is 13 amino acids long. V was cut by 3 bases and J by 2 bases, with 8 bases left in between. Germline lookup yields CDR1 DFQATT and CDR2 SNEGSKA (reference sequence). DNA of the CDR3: TGCAGTGCTAGTAAGGGGACCTACAATGAGCAGTTCTTC. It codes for CSASKGTYNEQFF.

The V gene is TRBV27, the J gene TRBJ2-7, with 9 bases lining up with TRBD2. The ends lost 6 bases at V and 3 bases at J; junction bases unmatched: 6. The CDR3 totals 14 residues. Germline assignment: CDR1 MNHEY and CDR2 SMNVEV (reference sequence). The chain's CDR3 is CASSPTSGFYEQYF. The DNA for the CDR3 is TGTGCCAGCAGCCCGACTAGCGGCTTCTACGAGCAGTACTTC.

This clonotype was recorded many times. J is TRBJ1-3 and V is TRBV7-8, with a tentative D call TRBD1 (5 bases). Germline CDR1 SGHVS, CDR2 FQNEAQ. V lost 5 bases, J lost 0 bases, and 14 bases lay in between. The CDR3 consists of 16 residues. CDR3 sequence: CASSPRVLGSGNTIYF. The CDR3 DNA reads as TGTGCCAGCAGCCCCAGGGTTCTGGGCTCTGGAAACACCATATATTTT. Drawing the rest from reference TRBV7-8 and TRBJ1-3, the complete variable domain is GAGVSQSPRYKVAKRGQDVALRCDPISGHVSLFWYQQALGQGPEFLTYFQNEAQLDKSGLPSDRFFAERPEGSVSTLKIQRTQQEDSAVYLCASSPRVLGSGNTIYFGEGSWLTVV.

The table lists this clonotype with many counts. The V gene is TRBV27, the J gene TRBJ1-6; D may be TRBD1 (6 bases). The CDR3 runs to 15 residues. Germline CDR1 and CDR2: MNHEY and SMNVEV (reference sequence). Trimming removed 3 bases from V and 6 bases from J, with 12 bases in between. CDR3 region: CASSLAGATNSPLHF. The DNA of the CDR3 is TGTGCCAGCAGTTTGGCAGGGGCAACTAATTCACCCCTCCACTTT.

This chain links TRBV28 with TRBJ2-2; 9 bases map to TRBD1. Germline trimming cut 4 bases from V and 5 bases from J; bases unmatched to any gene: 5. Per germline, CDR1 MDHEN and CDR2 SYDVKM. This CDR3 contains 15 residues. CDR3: CASSSQGAQTGELFF. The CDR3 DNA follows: TGTGCCAGCAGTTCACAGGGGGCGCAAACCGGGGAGCTGTTTTTT.

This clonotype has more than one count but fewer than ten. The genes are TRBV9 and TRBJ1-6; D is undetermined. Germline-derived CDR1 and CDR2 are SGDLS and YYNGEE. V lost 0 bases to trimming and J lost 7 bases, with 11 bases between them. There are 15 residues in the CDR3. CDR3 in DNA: TGTGCCAGCAGCGTAGCAACCTTTGGGAATTCACCCCTCCACTTT. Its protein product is CASSVATFGNSPLHF.

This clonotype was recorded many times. CDR3 in amino acids: CASSLVVVGELFF. The DNA for the CDR3 is TGTGCCAGCAGCTTAGTTGTCGTCGGGGAGCTGTTTTTT. The chain employs TRBV7-9 and TRBJ2-2; D is undetermined. This CDR3 region has 13 residues. The ends were cut back, 1 base at V and 7 bases at J, with 7 bases in the middle. Germline assignment: CDR1 SEHNR and CDR2 FQNEAQ (reference sequence).

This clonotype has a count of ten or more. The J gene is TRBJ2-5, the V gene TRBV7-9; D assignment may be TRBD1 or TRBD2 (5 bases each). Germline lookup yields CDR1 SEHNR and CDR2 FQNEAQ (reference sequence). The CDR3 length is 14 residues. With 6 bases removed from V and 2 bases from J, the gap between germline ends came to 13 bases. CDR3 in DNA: TGTGCCAGCAGTACCACGGGACCTCAAGAGACCCAGTACTTC. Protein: CASSTTGPQETQYF.

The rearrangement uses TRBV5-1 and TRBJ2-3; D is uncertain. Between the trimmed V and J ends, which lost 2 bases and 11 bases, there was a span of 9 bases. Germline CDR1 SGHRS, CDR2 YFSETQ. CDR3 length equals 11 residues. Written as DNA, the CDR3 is TGCGCCAGCAGCTTACACTCCCAGCAGTATTTT. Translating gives CASSLHSQQYF. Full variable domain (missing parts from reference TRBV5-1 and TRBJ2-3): KAGVTQTPRYLIKTRGQQVTLSCSPISGHRSVSWYQQTPGQGLQFLFEYFSETQRNKGNFPGRFSGRQFSNSRSEMNVSTLELGDSALYLCASSLHSQQYFGPGTRLTVL.

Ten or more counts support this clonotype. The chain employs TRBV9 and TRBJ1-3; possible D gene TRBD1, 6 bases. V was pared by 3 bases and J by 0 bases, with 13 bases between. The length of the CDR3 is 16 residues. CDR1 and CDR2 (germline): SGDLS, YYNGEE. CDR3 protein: CASSAELGGSGNTIYF. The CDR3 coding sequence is TGTGCCAGCAGCGCGGAGTTAGGGGGCTCTGGAAACACCATATATTTT.

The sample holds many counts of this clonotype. The CDR3 coding sequence is TGTGCCAGCAGCACCGGGACAGGGATGACCTCTGGGGCCAACGTCCTGACTTTC. This encodes CASSTGTGMTSGANVLTF. The chain recombines TRBV28 with TRBJ2-6; 9 bases match TRBD1. Germline CDR1 is MDHEN and CDR2 is SYDVKM. The CDR3 spans 18 residues. J lost 0 bases, V lost 6 bases, and 9 bases had no gene match.

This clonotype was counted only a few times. The CDR3 loop is CASSNDRVPYGYTF. The CDR3 nucleotides are TGTGCCAGCAGCAATGACAGGGTGCCCTATGGCTACACCTTC. This rearrangement joins TRBV11-2 to TRBJ1-2; 7 bases fit TRBD1. Germline V gene sequence: CDR1 SGHAT, CDR2 FQNNGV. V was pared by 5 bases and J by 4 bases, with 7 bases of the junction left unmatched. The CDR3 is 14 amino acids.

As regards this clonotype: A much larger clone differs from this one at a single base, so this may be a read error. The CDR3 loop is CAWRPWGSGRVTSPYF. CDR3 sequence (DNA): TGTGCCTGGAGGCCTTGGGGTAGCGGGAGAGTCACTAGTCCGTATTTT. The J gene is TRBJ2-3, the V gene TRBV30, with 9 bases identical to TRBD2. Germline lookup yields CDR1 GTSNPN and CDR2 SVGIG (reference sequence). The junction had 21 bases not matched to a gene; V was cut back by 3 bases and J by 14 bases. The CDR3 has 16 residues.

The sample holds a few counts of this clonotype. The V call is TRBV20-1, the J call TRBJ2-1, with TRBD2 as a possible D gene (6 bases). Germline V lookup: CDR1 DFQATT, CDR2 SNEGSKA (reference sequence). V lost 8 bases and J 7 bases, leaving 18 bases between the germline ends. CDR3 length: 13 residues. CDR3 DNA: TGCAGTAAGAAGGCGGGGCCAGGGAATGAGCAGTTCTTC. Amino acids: CSKKAGPGNEQFF.

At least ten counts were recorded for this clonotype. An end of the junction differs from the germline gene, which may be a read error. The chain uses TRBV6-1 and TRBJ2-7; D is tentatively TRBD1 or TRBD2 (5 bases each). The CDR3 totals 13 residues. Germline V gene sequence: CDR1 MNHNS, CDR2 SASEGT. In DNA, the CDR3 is TGTGCCACCAGTCCGGGGACGACCTACGAGCAGTACTTC. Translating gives CATSPGTTYEQYF.